The 17 T cell receptor beta chains below were found in one sample sequenced in a study of lymphopenia after photon versus proton radiotherapy. The assay was immunoSEQ multiplex PCR, and TCRdb's table has in-frame clones only and misses some. The sample includes some 30,000 clones, about nine tenths of them seen just once. The sequenced sample was peripheral blood, obtained from a patient treated with proton-based radiotherapy. The source of these receptors is a woman aged 55-69 years with cholangiocarcinoma. Some clones in this sample may be carry-over from other donors' samples.

In nucleotides, the CDR3 is TGTGCCAGCAGCCAAGAGCACAGGGGGAACACTGAAGCTTTCTTT. Protein: CASSQEHRGNTEAFF. The chain combines TRBV14 with TRBJ1-1; 7 bases fit TRBD1. Germline V gene sequence: CDR1 SGHDN, CDR2 FVKESK. V was pared by 0 bases and J by 1 base, with 2 bases of the junction left unmatched. This CDR3 is 15 amino acids long.

The V call is TRBV2, the J call TRBJ2-3; TRBD2 aligns across 15 bases. The V gene end was trimmed by 6 bases and the J gene end by 5 bases; junction bases not matched to a gene: 0. Germline V gene lookup returns CDR1 SNHLY and CDR2 FYNNEI. This CDR3 is built from 14 residues. Here the CDR3 reads CASRGLAGGDTQYF. In DNA, the CDR3 is TGTGCCAGCAGGGGACTAGCGGGAGGAGATACGCAGTATTTT.

V is TRBV19 and J is TRBJ2-2, with D tentatively TRBD2 (5 bases). Germline CDR1 and CDR2: LNHDA and SQIVND (reference sequence). Deletions cut 0 bases from V and 0 bases from J, with 8 bases between. The CDR3 totals 16 residues. The CDR3 spells CASSIDSGTNTGELFF. The CDR3 coding sequence is TGTGCCAGTAGTATAGATTCGGGGACGAACACCGGGGAGCTGTTTTTT.

This rearrangement joins TRBV10-1 to TRBJ2-3; tentatively, D is TRBD1 or TRBD2 (5 bases each). This CDR3 comprises 13 residues. V was shortened by 2 bases and J by 6 bases, with 9 bases between the two germline ends. The V gene's germline CDR1 is WNHNN and CDR2 SYGVQD (reference sequence). The CDR3 spells CASSETGGDTQYF. The CDR3 nucleotides read TGCGCCAGCAGTGAGACAGGAGGCGATACGCAGTATTTT.

The V call is TRBV6-1, the J call TRBJ2-7, with D possibly being TRBD2 (6 bases). The germline gives CDR1 MNHNS, CDR2 SASEGT. The CDR3 length is 14 residues. V lost 1 base, J lost 2 bases, and 9 bases lay in between. DNA of the CDR3: TGTGCCAGCAGTGAAGGTTGGGGGGCCTACGAGCAGTACTTC. Protein: CASSEGWGAYEQYF.

This sequence joins TRBV7-9 and TRBJ2-7, with 10 nucleotides matching TRBD1. CDR3 size: 13 residues. V shed 5 bases and J 12 bases; nucleotides not matched to a gene: 10. Germline loops: CDR1 SEHNR, CDR2 FQNEAQ (reference sequence). CDR3 sequence: CASSTGQGGDAYF. The CDR3 region has the DNA TGTGCCAGCAGCACCGGACAGGGGGGAGATGCGTACTTC.

V usage is TRBV2 and J usage is TRBJ1-5; maybe TRBD1 (5 bases). Germline V CDR1 and CDR2: SNHLY, FYNNEI. V was trimmed by 5 bases and J by 4 bases, leaving 9 bases between them. This CDR3 has 13 amino acids. The CDR3 coding sequence is TGTGCCAGCAGTTCTGGGGGTAATCAGCCCCAGCATTTT. Its translation is CASSSGGNQPQHF.

This chain joins TRBV10-3 and TRBJ2-1; tentative D call: TRBD2 (7 bases). Trimming took 8 bases from V and 9 from J, leaving 14 bases between them. The CDR3 contains 12 residues. Germline V CDR1 and CDR2: ENHRY, SYGVKD. CDR3 in DNA: TGTGCCATCGGGGGCGGGGGAGGTGAGCAGTTCTTC. Its translation: CAIGGGGGEQFF.

V and J are TRBV6-5 and TRBJ2-3; the D is unclear. V was shortened by 6 bases and J by 6 bases, with 16 bases between the two germline ends. This CDR3 has 14 residues. Germline V gives CDR1 MNHEY, CDR2 SVGAGI. CDR3 amino acids: CASSLEKAWDTQYF. The CDR3 nucleotides are TGTGCCAGCAGCTTAGAGAAAGCTTGGGATACGCAGTATTTT.

This clone is a singleton in its sample. This rearrangement joins TRBV11-2 to TRBJ1-1; D gene unclear. V lost 1 base and J lost 11, with 14 bases in between. The CDR3 contains 13 residues. The V gene's germline CDR1 is SGHAT and CDR2 FQNNGV. The CDR3 coding sequence is TGTGCCAGCAGCTTAGGTAGTTTTGGGCGGGCTTTCTTT. Residues: CASSLGSFGRAFF.

This chain links TRBV27 with TRBJ2-1, with a tentative D call TRBD2 (5 bases). This CDR3 region has 11 residues. Trimming removed 4 bases from V and 7 bases from J, with 5 bases in between. Germline values: CDR1 MNHEY, CDR2 SMNVEV (reference sequence). CDR3 nucleotide sequence: TGTGCCAGCAGTTGGAGGAATGAGCAGTTCTTC. Translation: CASSWRNEQFF.

This chain links TRBV2 with TRBJ2-5, with 8 nucleotides matching TRBD2. Trimming removed 6 bases from V and 5 bases from J; junction bases left unmatched: 5. Germline V gives CDR1 SNHLY, CDR2 FYNNEI. The CDR3 loop spans 13 amino acids. CDR3 sequence: CASRLADVETQYF. In DNA form, the CDR3 reads TGTGCCAGCAGACTAGCGGACGTGGAGACCCAGTACTTC.

The chain has TRBV15 and TRBJ1-1; D is possibly TRBD1 (5 bases). The CDR3 loop spans 16 amino acids. CDR1 is LNHNV, CDR2 YYDKDF, per germline (reference sequence). Trimming removed 3 bases at V and 6 bases at J, with 20 bases between. CDR3 coding DNA: TGTGCCACCAGCAGCTCGGGGGACGTGTTCGGGTCTGAAGCTTTCTTT. It translates to CATSSSGDVFGSEAFF.

Here the CDR3 reads CASSLEPSGNTIYF. In DNA, the CDR3 is TGTGCCAGCAGCCTCGAACCGTCTGGAAACACCATATATTTT. V gene TRBV28 combines with J gene TRBJ1-3; D uncertain. This CDR3 spans 14 amino acids. Germline CDR1 MDHEN, CDR2 SYDVKM. The V and J ends lost 6 bases and 1 base respectively, with 10 bases between them.

This chain joins TRBV19 and TRBJ2-3, with TRBD1 matching 9 bases. Germline-derived CDR1 and CDR2 are LNHDA and SQIVND (reference sequence). After removal of 7 bases from V and 4 bases from J, the junction contained 6 bases not matched to a gene. This CDR3 is 14 amino acids long. DNA for the CDR3: TGTGCCAGTACCCGGGACAGGGACCCAGATACGCAGTATTTT. It is translated as CASTRDRDPDTQYF.

This clone was observed once. The V gene is TRBV5-1, the J gene TRBJ2-3; maybe TRBD2 (6 bases). The CDR3 sequence is 17 residues long. Trimming took 2 bases from V and 0 from J, leaving 16 bases between them. Germline assignment: CDR1 SGHRS and CDR2 YFSETQ. For the CDR3, the DNA is TGCGCCAGCAGCTTCCTCCGGGGAGGTGGGAGCACAGATACGCAGTATTTT. It encodes CASSFLRGGGSTDTQYF.

The chain uses TRBV7-8 and TRBJ1-1; tentative D call: TRBD1 (5 bases). Between the trimmed V and J ends, which lost 6 bases and 11 bases, there was a span of 19 bases. The CDR3 loop spans 13 amino acids. CDR1 is SGHVS, CDR2 FQNEAQ, per germline. This CDR3 is CASRFQGEVRAFF. The CDR3, as DNA: TGTGCCAGCAGGTTTCAGGGTGAGGTTCGCGCTTTCTTT.